This TCR beta chain was profiled in a study of T-cell reconstitution after alpha-beta-depleted transplantation in children. Overall study findings and caveats: Some patients showed high day-60 TCRbeta diversity, which derived from surviving recipient T cells and thymic progenitors. Several hundred expanded graft clones reportedly were the source of alpha-beta T cells about two months after transplant. From newly produced T cells came most of the T-cell counts and diversity one year after transplant.

This clonotype showed up just a few times. Its target is unknown. Preparing the TCRbeta library involved the use of unique molecular identifiers. TCRdb fed the PCR reads into MiXCR, producing one record per CDR3 protein. The sample yields around 450,000 distinct CDR3 sequences, around 15% seen once. The germline CDR1 and CDR2 sequences are SQVTM and ANQGSEA. Trimming took 0 bases from V and 4 from J, leaving 18 bases between them. The CDR3 consists of 16 residues. The rearrangement links TRBV29-1 to TRBJ1-2, with D tentatively TRBD1 (5 bases). The receptor was isolated from a boy younger than two who had a stem cell transplant for Wiskott-Aldrich syndrome, so the T cells may come from the graft donor. The source material was PBMCs, mostly from graft donor cells, sampled 360 days after TCRalphabeta/CD19-depleted stem cell transplant. CDR3 loop: CSVEESWGLQFYGYTF. The CDR3 bases are TGCAGCGTTGAAGAGTCCTGGGGACTCCAGTTCTATGGCTACACCTTC.